This section outlines one T cell receptor beta chain sequence together with its context. A 3' RACE protocol on RNA, with unique molecular identifiers, produced the TCR library. A single record per CDR3 protein comes from TCRdb applying MiXCR to the 3' RACE reads. The table lists more than 75,000 distinct CDR3 sequences, roughly 6.4% of them singletons. Described treatment: PENTA 11 planned treatment interruption arm or continuous ART arm. Participants had taken at least three-drug ART for at least 24 weeks. This entry comes from a study of HIV-infected children after antiretroviral therapy interruption. The CDR3 has 14 residues. Germline V gene data show CDR1 as MGHDK and CDR2 as SYGVNS. Trimming at V came to 7 bases and at J to 9 bases, leaving 9 bases not matched to a gene.

The chain employs TRBV25-1 and TRBJ2-1; the match to TRBD1 covers 10 bases. The sequence derives from a pool of human donors with HIV. The sequenced sample was CD45RA+ CD4+ T cells from PBMCs, pooled from several time points, obtained from a donor given antiretroviral therapy, either interrupted or continuous. Subset denoted: naive CD4+ CD45RA+ CD45RO- T cells. The CDR3 nucleotides read TGTGCCAGCATAGGGACAGGGGAGTTGGGTGAGCAGTTCTTC. Amino acid sequence: CASIGTGELGEQFF. Filled out from reference TRBV25-1 and TRBJ2-1, the complete variable domain reads EADIYQTPRYLVIGTGKKITLECSQTMGHDKMYWYQQDPGMELHLIHYSYGVNSTEKGDLSSESTVSRIRTEHFPLTLESARPSHTSQYLCASIGTGELGEQFFGPGTRLTVL.